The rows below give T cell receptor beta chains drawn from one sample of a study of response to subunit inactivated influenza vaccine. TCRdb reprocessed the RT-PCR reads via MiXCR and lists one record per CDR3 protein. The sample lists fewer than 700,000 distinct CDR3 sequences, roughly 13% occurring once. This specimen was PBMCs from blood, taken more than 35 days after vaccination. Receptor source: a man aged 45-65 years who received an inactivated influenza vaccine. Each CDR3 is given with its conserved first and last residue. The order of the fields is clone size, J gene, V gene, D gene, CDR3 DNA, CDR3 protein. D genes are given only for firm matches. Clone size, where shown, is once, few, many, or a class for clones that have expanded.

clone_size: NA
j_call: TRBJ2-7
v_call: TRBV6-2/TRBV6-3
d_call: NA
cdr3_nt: TGTGCCAGCAGTTACTCGATCGGTAATCGGGACATCGCCTCCTACGAGCAGTACTTC
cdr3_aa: CASSYSIGNRDIASYEQYF

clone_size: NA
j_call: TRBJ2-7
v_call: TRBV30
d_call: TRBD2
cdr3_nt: TGTGCCTGGAGTCGGGGACTACACTACGAGCAGTACTTC
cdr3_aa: CAWSRGLHYEQYF

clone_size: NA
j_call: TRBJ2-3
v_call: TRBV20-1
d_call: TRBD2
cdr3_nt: TGCAGTGCTAGTAGCGGGGGGGCCACAGATACGCAGTATTTT
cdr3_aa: CSASSGGATDTQYF

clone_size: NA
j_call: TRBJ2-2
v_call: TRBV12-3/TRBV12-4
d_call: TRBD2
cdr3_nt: TGTGCCAGCAGTCCCCTGGGACTAGCTGGCGGGGAGCTGTTTTTT
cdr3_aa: CASSPLGLAGGELFF

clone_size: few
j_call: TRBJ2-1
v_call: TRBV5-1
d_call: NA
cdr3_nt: TGCGCCAGCAGCTTGAGGGACTCTACCTACAATGAGCAGTTCTTC
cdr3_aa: CASSLRDSTYNEQFF

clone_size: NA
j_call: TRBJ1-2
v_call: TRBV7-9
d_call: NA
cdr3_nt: TGTGCCAGCTCATTTGGGAGATTATGGCTACCTACCTTC
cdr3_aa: CASSFGRLWLPTF

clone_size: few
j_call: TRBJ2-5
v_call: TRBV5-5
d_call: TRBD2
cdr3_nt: TGTGCCAGCAGCTTCTCGTTTGGGCGGGAGGTTGGAGAGACCCAGTACTTC
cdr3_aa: CASSFSFGREVGETQYF

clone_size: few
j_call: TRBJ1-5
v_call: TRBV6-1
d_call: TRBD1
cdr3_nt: TGTGCCAGCAGTCCGGGAAAGACAGGGAATCAGCCCCAGCATTTT
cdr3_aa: CASSPGKTGNQPQHF

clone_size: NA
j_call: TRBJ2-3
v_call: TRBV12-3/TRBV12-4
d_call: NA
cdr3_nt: TGTGCCAGCAGTTTGGTGGGTGGAGGTGGCACAGATACGCAGTATTTT
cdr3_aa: CASSLVGGGGTDTQYF

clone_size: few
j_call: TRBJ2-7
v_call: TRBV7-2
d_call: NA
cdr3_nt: TGTGCCAGCAGCCCGGTCTCAGGGAGCTACCACGAGCAGTACTTC
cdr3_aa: CASSPVSGSYHEQYF

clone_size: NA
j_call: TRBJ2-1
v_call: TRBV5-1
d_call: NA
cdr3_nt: TGCGCCAGCAGCCCGTGGGGGGCTGCTACAAATGAGCAGTTCTTC
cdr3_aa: CASSPWGAATNEQFF

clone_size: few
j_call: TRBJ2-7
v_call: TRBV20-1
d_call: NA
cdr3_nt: TGCAGTGCTAGAGACAGACCTACAACCTACGAGCAGTACTTC
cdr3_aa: CSARDRPTTYEQYF

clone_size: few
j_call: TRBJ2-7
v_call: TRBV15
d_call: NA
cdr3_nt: TGTGCCACCAGCAGACCGAACTACGAGCAGTACTTC
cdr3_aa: CATSRPNYEQYF

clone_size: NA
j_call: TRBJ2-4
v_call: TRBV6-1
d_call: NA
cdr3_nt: TGTGCCAGCAGTGGTATACAGGGTTCAGCCAAAAACATTCAGTACTTC
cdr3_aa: CASSGIQGSAKNIQYF

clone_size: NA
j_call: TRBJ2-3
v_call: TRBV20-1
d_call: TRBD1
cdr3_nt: TGCAGTGCCCCCGGGACAGGGTCAGATACGCAGTATTTT
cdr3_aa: CSAPGTGSDTQYF

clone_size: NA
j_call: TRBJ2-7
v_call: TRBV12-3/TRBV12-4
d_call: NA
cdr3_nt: TGTGCCAGCAGTGCCACGGATTACCCCCTGAACGAGCAGTACTTC
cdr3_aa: CASSATDYPLNEQYF

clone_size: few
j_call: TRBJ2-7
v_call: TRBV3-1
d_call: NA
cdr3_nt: TGTGCCAGCAGCAGGTGGACTGGATACGAGCAGTACTTC
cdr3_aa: CASSRWTGYEQYF

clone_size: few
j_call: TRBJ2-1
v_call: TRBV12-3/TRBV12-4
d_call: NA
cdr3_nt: TGTGCCAGCAGTTTTCGAGGGGGGATCCTCTCCTACAATGAGCAGTTCTTC
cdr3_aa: CASSFRGGILSYNEQFF

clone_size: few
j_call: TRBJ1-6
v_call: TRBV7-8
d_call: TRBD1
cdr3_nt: TGTGCCAGCAGCTTAGCTGGGACAGGGGGTAGGGATTCACCCCTCCACTTT
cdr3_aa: CASSLAGTGGRDSPLHF

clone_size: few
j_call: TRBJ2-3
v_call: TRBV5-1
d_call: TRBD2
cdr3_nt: TGCGCCAGCGGATGGACTAGTGCGTTCGCAGATACGCAGTATTTT
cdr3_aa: CASGWTSAFADTQYF

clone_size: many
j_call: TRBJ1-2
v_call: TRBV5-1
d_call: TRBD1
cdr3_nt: TGCGCCAGCAGCACTGACAGGGAGAACTATGGCTACACCTTC
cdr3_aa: CASSTDRENYGYTF

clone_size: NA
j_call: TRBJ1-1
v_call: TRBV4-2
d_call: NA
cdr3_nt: TGTGCCAGCAGCCAAGAAGAGGCGAACACTGAAGCTTTCTTT
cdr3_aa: CASSQEEANTEAFF

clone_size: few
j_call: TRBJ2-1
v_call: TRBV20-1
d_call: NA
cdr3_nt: TGCAGTGCTAGGGGCCAGACAGGGAGGTATGAGCAGTTCTTC
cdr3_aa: CSARGQTGRYEQFF

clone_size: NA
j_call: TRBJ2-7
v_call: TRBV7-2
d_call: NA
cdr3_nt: TGTGCCAGCAGCCCCCTGCAGGGCTACAAGCAGTACTTC
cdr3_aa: CASSPLQGYKQYF

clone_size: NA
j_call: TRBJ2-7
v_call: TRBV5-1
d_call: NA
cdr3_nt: TGCGCCAGCAACCAAGGACAGGGCGCGGGAGGTAACGAGCAGTACTTC
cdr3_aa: CASNQGQGAGGNEQYF

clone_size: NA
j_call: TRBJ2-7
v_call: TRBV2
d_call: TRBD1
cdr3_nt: TGTGCCAGCAGAACAAACAGGGGAGCGCGAAACTACGAGCAGTACTTC
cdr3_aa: CASRTNRGARNYEQYF

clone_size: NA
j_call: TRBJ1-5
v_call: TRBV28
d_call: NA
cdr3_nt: TGTGCCAGCTGTCCCTCCGGGGTTAGCAATCAGCCCCAGCATTTT
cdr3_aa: CASCPSGVSNQPQHF

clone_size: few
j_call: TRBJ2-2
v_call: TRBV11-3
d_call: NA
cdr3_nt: TGTGCCAGCAGCGGGAAGGGGAACACCGGGGAGCTGTTTTTT
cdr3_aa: CASSGKGNTGELFF

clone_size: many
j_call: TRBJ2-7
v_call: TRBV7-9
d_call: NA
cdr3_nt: TGTGCCAGCACCCTAGTTGGACGGGAAAGTTACGAGCAGTACTTC
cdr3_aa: CASTLVGRESYEQYF

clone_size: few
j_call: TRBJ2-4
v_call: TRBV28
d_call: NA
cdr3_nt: TGTGCCAGCAGTTTAACTGGTCTAACGGGGAACATTCAGTACTTC
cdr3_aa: CASSLTGLTGNIQYF

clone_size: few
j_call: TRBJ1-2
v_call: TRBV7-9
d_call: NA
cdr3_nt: TGTGCCAGCGGGCTCATAGGGACGGCCGTCTATGGCTACACCTTC
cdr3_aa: CASGLIGTAVYGYTF

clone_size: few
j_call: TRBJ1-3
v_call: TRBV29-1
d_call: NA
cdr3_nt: TGCAGCGTTCGTGGGACGCGCTCTGGAAACACCATATATTTT
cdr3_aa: CSVRGTRSGNTIYF

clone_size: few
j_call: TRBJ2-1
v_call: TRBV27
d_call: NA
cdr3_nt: TGTGCCAGCAGTTTCAGGCTAACCCAATACAATGAGCAGTTCTTC
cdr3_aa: CASSFRLTQYNEQFF

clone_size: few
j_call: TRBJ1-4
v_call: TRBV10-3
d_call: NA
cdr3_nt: TGTGCCATCAGTGAATCAGGGGAGAGCGGTGAAAAACTGTTTTTT
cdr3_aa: CAISESGESGEKLFF

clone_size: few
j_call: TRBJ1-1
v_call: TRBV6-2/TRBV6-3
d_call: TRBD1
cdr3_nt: TGTGCCAGCAGTTCCCCGACAGGGGAGGAAGCTTTCTTT
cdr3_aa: CASSSPTGEEAFF

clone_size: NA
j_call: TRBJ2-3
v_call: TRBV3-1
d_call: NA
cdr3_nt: TGTGCCAGCAGCCAAGAGGGAATTCTGACAGATACGCAGTATTTT
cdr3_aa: CASSQEGILTDTQYF

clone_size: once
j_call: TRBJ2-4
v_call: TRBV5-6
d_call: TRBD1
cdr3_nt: TGTGCCAGCAGCTTGGTTTCGGGACAGGGAAGGAACATTCAGTACTTC
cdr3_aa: CASSLVSGQGRNIQYF

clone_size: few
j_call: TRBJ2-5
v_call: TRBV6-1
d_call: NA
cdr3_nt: TGTGCCAGCAGGCAGGGGATTGGCTACCAAGAGACCCAGTACTTC
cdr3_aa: CASRQGIGYQETQYF

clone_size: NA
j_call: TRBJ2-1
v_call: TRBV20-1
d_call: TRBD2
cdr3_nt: TGCAGTGCTCATAAGCGGGAGGGCTCCTACAATGAGCGGTTCTTC
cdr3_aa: CSAHKREGSYNERFF

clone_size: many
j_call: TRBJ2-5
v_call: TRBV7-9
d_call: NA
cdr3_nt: TGTGCCAGCAGCGGGCTTTGGGCAATCGAGACCCAGTACTTC
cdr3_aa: CASSGLWAIETQYF

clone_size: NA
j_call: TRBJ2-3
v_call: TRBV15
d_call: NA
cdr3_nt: TGTGCCACCAGCCCTACTTCTAGCACAGATACGCAGTATTTT
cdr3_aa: CATSPTSSTDTQYF

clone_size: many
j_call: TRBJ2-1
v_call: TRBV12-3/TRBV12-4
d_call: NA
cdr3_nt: TGTGCCAGCAGTTACGGGAGACACAATGAGCAGTTCTTC
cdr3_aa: CASSYGRHNEQFF